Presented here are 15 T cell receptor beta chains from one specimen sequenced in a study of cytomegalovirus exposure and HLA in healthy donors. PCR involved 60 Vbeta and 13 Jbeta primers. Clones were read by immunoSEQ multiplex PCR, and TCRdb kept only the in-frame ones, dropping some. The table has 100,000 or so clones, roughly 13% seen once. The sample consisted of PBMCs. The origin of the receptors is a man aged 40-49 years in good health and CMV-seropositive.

CDR3 DNA sequence: TGTGCCAGCAGCGTACAGGGGAGAACAGGAACAGGAACAGATACGCAGTATTTT. Translating it yields CASSVQGRTGTGTDTQYF. This chain joins TRBV7-2 and TRBJ2-3, with 7 nucleotides matching TRBD1. Germline trimming cut 5 bases from V and 3 bases from J; bases unmatched to any gene: 17. Germline V gives CDR1 SGHTA, CDR2 FQGNSA. The CDR3 has 18 amino acids.

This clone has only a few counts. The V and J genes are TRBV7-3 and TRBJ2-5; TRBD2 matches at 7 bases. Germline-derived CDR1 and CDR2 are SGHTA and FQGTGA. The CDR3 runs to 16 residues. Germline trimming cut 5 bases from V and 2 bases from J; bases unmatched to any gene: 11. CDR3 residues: CASSAQSGILQETQYF. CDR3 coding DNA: TGTGCCAGCAGCGCTCAGAGCGGGATACTACAAGAGACCCAGTACTTC.

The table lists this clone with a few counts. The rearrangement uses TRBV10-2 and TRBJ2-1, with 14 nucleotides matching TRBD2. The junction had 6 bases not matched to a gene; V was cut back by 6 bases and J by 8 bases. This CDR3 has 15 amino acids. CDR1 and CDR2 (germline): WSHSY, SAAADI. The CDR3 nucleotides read TGCGCCAGCAGGCCGGGACTAGCGGGAGTGGATGAGCAGTTCTTC. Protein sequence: CASRPGLAGVDEQFF.

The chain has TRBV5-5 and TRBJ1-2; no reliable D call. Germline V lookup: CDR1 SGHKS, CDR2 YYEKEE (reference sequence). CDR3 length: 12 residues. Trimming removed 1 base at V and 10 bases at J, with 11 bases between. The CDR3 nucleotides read TGTGCCAGCAGCTTGAGTCTCGGAGACTACACCTTC. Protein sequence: CASSLSLGDYTF.

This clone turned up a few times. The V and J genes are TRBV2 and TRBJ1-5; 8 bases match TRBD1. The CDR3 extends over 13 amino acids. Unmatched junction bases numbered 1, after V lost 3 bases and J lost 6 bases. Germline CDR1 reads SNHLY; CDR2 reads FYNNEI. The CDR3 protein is CASSETGVQPQHF. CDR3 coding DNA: TGTGCCAGCAGTGAGACAGGGGTTCAGCCCCAGCATTTT.

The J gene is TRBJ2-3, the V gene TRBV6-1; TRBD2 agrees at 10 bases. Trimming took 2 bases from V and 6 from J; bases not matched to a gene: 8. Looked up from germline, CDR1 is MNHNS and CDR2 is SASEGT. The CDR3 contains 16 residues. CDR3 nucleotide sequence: TGTGCCAGCAGTGAATGGGTAGCGGGAGGTTACGATACGCAGTATTTT. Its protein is CASSEWVAGGYDTQYF.

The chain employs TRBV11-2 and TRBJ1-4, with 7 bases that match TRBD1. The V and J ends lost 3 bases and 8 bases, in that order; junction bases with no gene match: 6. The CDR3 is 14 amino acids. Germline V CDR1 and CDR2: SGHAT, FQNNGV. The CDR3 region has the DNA TGTGCCAGCAGCTTTTCAGGGGGGAAGGAAAAACTGTTTTTT. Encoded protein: CASSFSGGKEKLFF.

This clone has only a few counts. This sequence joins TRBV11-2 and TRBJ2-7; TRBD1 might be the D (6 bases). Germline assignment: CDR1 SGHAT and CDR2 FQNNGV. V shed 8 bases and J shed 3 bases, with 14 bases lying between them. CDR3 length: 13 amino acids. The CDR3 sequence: CASSLGGFYEQYF. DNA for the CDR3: TGTGCCAGCTCTTTAGGGGGATTCTACGAGCAGTACTTC. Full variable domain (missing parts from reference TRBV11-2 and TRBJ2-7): EAGVAQSPRYKIIEKRQSVAFWCNPISGHATLYWYQQILGQGPKLLIQFQNNGVVDDSQLPKDRFSAERLKGVDSTLKIQPAKLEDSAVYLCASSLGGFYEQYFGPGTRLTVT.

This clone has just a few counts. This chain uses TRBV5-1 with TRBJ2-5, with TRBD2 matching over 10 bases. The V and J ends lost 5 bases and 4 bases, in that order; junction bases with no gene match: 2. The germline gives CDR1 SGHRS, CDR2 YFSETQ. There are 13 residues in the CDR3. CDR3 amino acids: CASRTSGTETQYF. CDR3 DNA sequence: TGCGCCAGCAGAACTAGCGGGACAGAGACCCAGTACTTC.

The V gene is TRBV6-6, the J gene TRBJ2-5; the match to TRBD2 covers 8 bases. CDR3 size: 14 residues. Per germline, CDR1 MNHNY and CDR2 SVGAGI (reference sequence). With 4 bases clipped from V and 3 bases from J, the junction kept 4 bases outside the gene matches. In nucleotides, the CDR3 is TGTGCCAGCAGTTCCGGACTAGCTGAAGAGACCCAGTACTTC. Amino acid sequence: CASSSGLAEETQYF.

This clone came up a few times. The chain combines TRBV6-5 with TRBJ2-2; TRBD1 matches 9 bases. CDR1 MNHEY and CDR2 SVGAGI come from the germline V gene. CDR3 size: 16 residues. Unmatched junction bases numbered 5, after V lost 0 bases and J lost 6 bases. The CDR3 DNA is TGTGCCAGCAGTTACTCGTGGGGGACAGGGCCCGGGGAGCTGTTTTTT. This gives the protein CASSYSWGTGPGELFF.

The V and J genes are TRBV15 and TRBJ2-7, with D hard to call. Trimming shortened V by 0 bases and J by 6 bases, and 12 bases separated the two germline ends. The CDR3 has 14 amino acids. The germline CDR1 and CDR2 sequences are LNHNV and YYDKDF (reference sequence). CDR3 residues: CATSRDSYPREQYF. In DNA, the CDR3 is TGTGCCACCAGCAGAGATTCCTACCCTCGCGAGCAGTACTTC. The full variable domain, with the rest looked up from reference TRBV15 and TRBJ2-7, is DAMVIQNPRYQVTQFGKPVTLSCSQTLNHNVMYWYQQKSSQAPKLLFHYYDKDFNNEADTPDNFQSRRPNTSFCFLDIRSPGLGDTAMYLCATSRDSYPREQYFGPGTRLTVT.

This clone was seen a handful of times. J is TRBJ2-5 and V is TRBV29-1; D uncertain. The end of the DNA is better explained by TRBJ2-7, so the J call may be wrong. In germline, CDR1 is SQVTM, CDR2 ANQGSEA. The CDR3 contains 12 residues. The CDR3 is CSVGQEWGEQYF. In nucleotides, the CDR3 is TGCAGCGTTGGTCAGGAGTGGGGCGAGCAGTACTTC.

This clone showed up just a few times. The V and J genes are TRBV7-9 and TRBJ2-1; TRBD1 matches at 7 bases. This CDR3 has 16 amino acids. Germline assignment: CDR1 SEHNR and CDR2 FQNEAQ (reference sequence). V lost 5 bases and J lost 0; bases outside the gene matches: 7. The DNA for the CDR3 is TGTGCCAGCAGCGTCCCGGGACAGAGCTCCTACAATGAGCAGTTCTTC. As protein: CASSVPGQSSYNEQFF.

The CDR3 sequence: CASSFPEPAGGTGELFF. CDR3 nucleotide sequence: TGTGCCAGCAGCTTCCCCGAACCAGCGGGAGGCACCGGGGAGCTGTTTTTT. The chain has TRBV7-2 and TRBJ2-2; 9 bases fit TRBD2. V was clipped by 3 bases and J by 4 bases; unmatched bases: 9. The CDR3 has 17 residues. Per the germline V gene, CDR1 is SGHTA and CDR2 is FQGNSA.